A single sample gave rise to the 8 T cell receptor beta chains below, sequenced in a study of cytomegalovirus exposure and HLA in healthy donors. Data came from immunoSEQ multiplex PCR; TCRdb stores just in-frame clones and leaves some out. The sample includes approximately 60,000 clones, approximately 95% of them seen just once. Input material: PBMCs. All receptors derive from a young woman in good health and CMV-seropositive.

V gene TRBV27 combines with J gene TRBJ2-7; 7 nucleotides line up with TRBD1. The junction had 7 bases not matched to a gene; V was cut back by 6 bases and J by 5 bases. CDR1 and CDR2 (germline): MNHEY, SMNVEV (reference sequence). The CDR3 runs to 13 residues. This CDR3 is CASRRTGPHEQYF. Written as DNA, the CDR3 is TGTGCCAGCAGAAGGACAGGCCCCCACGAGCAGTACTTC.

In its sample, this clone was seen once. This chain joins TRBV6-5 and TRBJ2-7; 12 bases are shared with TRBD1. V lost 0 bases and J lost 5; bases outside the gene matches: 5. Germline V gives CDR1 MNHEY, CDR2 SVGAGI. The CDR3 consists of 16 residues. The CDR3 loop reads CASSYSSGTGGDEQYF. CDR3 DNA: TGTGCCAGCAGTTACTCGTCAGGGACAGGGGGCGACGAGCAGTACTTC.

The rearrangement uses TRBV5-6 and TRBJ2-1; the match to TRBD2 covers 13 bases. The ends lost 3 bases at V and 9 bases at J; junction bases unmatched: 12. CDR1 is SGHDT and CDR2 is YYEEEE in the germline V gene. CDR3 length: 17 amino acids. The CDR3 DNA is TGTGCCAGCAGCTCAACGATACTAGCGGGGGGGCCGATTGAGCAGTTCTTC. The encoded protein is CASSSTILAGGPIEQFF.

The rearrangement joins TRBV29-1 to TRBJ1-4; the match to TRBD1 covers 10 bases. CDR1 and CDR2 (germline): SQVTM, ANQGSEA. This CDR3 spans 13 amino acids. V trimming: 6 bases; J trimming: 5 bases; junction bases outside the gene matches: 3. In nucleotides, the CDR3 is TGCAGCGTCCCGGGACAGGGGAATGAAAAACTGTTTTTT. Its protein is CSVPGQGNEKLFF. The full variable domain, with the rest looked up from reference TRBV29-1 and TRBJ1-4, is SAVISQKPSRDICQRGTSLTIQCQVDSQVTMMFWYRQQPGQSLTLIATANQGSEATYESGFVIDKFPISRPNLTFSTLTVSNMSPEDSSIYLCSVPGQGNEKLFFGSGTQLSVL.

Here the CDR3 reads CASRNNREYGNTIYF. CDR3 DNA sequence: TGTGCCAGCCGAAACAACAGGGAGTACGGAAACACCATATATTTT. V gene TRBV6-6 combines with J gene TRBJ1-3, with D possibly matching TRBD1 (6 bases). Germline V lookup: CDR1 MNHNY, CDR2 SVGAGI (reference sequence). CDR3 length: 15 residues. V shed 8 bases and J shed 4 bases, with 18 bases lying between them.

V gene TRBV7-6 combines with J gene TRBJ2-1, with D possibly being TRBD1 (6 bases). The germline V and J ends were trimmed by 2 bases and 5 bases, with 19 bases remaining between them. The CDR3 contains 17 residues. Germline V lookup: CDR1 SGHVS, CDR2 FNYEAQ. This CDR3 is CASSLPHGGPRDNEQFF. DNA for the CDR3: TGTGCCAGCAGCTTACCGCATGGGGGCCCTCGTGACAATGAGCAGTTCTTC.

The table lists this clone with a few counts. This sequence joins TRBV7-6 and TRBJ1-5; D remains ambiguous. V lost 3 bases to trimming and J lost 6 bases, with 6 bases between them. The CDR3 spans 12 residues. Germline values: CDR1 SGHVS, CDR2 FNYEAQ. In DNA, the CDR3 is TGTGCCAGCAGCTTTGAGGGTCAGCCCCAGCATTTT. It codes for CASSFEGQPQHF.

V gene TRBV6-6 combines with J gene TRBJ2-1; 10 nucleotides align to TRBD2. The junction had 10 bases not matched to a gene; V was cut back by 2 bases and J by 12 bases. Germline assignment: CDR1 MNHNY and CDR2 SVGAGI (reference sequence). The CDR3 extends over 15 amino acids. The CDR3 loop is CASSYPEREGPWQFF. The CDR3 DNA reads as TGTGCCAGCAGTTACCCGGAGCGGGAGGGCCCATGGCAGTTCTTC.